This T cell receptor (beta chain) was identified during a study of cytomegalovirus exposure and HLA in healthy donors. V shed 1 base and J 4 bases; nucleotides not matched to a gene: 2. This CDR3 contains 15 residues. Germline CDR1 reads SGHTA; CDR2 reads FQGNSA. Donors had nominal health at sampling but likely had unrecorded immune exposures. The study ran its PCR with 60 Vbeta and 13 Jbeta primers. Clones were sequenced by immunoSEQ multiplex PCR, and TCRdb holds only the in-frame ones, with some missing. The data hold about 150,000 clones, with about 80% observed a single time. The receptor's source is a middle-aged woman in good health and CMV-seronegative. The chain recombines TRBV7-2 with TRBJ2-1; 9 positions agree with TRBD2. The sample taken for sequencing was PBMCs. The CDR3 here is CASSLDSGGYNEQFF. In nucleotides, the CDR3 is TGTGCCAGCAGCTTAGATAGCGGGGGTTACAATGAGCAGTTCTTC.